The subject of this entry is one T cell receptor (beta chain). The germline V gene has CDR1 GTSNPN and CDR2 SVGIG (reference sequence). CDR3 length: 15 amino acids. V lost 7 bases and J lost 6; bases outside the gene matches: 10. These data are taken from a study of cytomegalovirus exposure and HLA in healthy donors. The PCR was carried out with 60 Vbeta primers and 13 Jbeta primers. Repertoires were generated with immunoSEQ multiplex PCR, while TCRdb's copy carries only in-frame clones and drops some. This sample carries some 150,000 clones, approximately 77% of them seen once, and the ten largest clones take about 1.5%.

The sequence came from a male donor in good health and CMV-seronegative. The chain joins TRBV30 to TRBJ2-2, with 11 bases that match TRBD1. Sequencing was carried out using PBMCs. CDR3 protein: CAYDDGTGGSGELFF. The CDR3 DNA follows: TGTGCCTACGATGATGGGACAGGGGGTTCCGGGGAGCTGTTTTTT.